This entry is about one T cell receptor (beta chain). This record comes from a study of blood T cells in healthy people across ages. Together with a sample-barcoded 5' primer, a J-beta primer mix was included in a second PCR lasting about 7 to 11 cycles. TCRdb re-analysed the 5' RACE reads in MiXCR, keeping a single row per CDR3 protein. The data show some 710,000 distinct CDR3 sequences, around half seen once. Trimming removed 0 bases at V and 5 bases at J, with 10 bases between. This CDR3 has 14 amino acids. Germline V CDR1 and CDR2: SGHAT, FQNNGV. This receptor was obtained from a man aged 80 or over in good health. V gene TRBV11-2 combines with J gene TRBJ2-5; D perhaps matches TRBD2 (5 bases). What was sequenced was blood. The DNA of the CDR3 is TGTGCCAGCAGCTTAGATGCTAGCCGGGAGACCCAGTACTTC. This sequence encodes CASSLDASRETQYF.